Each of the 22 T cell receptor beta chains below was sequenced from the same sample in a study of blood T cells in healthy people across ages. A J-beta primer mix and a sample-barcoded 5' primer were used in a second PCR of roughly 6 to 12 cycles. TCRdb fed the 5' RACE reads into MiXCR, producing one record per CDR3 protein. The top ten hold 7.7% of the sample, which has about 1.7 million distinct CDR3 sequences, roughly 28% seen once. The sample taken for sequencing was blood. The receptors were sampled from a woman aged 25 to 45 in good health.

The sample holds many counts of this clonotype. This rearrangement joins TRBV6-5 to TRBJ2-7, with D perhaps TRBD2 (6 bases). This CDR3 has 18 residues. V was cut by 0 bases and J by 0 bases, with 18 bases left in between. Germline CDR1 MNHEY, CDR2 SVGAGI. CDR3 sequence (DNA): TGTGCCAGCAGTTACTCCCCGATTGCTAGCGACAACTCCTACGAGCAGTACTTC. Protein: CASSYSPIASDNSYEQYF.

Comments on this clonotype: Its ends do not fully match the called genes, so a read error is possible. The chain joins TRBV5-5 to TRBJ2-1; D call uncertain. The CDR3 is 13 amino acids. Germline V gene lookup returns CDR1 SGHKS and CDR2 YYEKEE (reference sequence). The CDR3 sequence is CASSPPPYNERFF. CDR3 in DNA: TGTGCCAGCAGTCCTCCCCCCTACAATGAGCGGTTCTTC. The variable domain in full, completed from reference TRBV5-5 and TRBJ2-1, reads DAGVTQSPTHLIKTRGQQVTLRCSPISGHKSVSWYQQVLGQGPQFIFQYYEKEERGRGNFPDRFSARQFPNYSSELNVNALLLGDSALYLCASSPPPYNERFFGPGTRLTVL.

This clonotype was counted between two and nine times. V is TRBV20-1 and J is TRBJ2-1; D gene uncertain. The CDR3 has 15 residues. Germline V gene lookup returns CDR1 DFQATT and CDR2 SNEGSKA (reference sequence). V lost 3 bases to trimming and J lost 1 base, with 13 bases between them. The CDR3 DNA reads as TGCAGTGCTAGGAACTCAGGCGGATCCTACAATGAGCAGTTCTTC. Protein: CSARNSGGSYNEQFF.

The V call is TRBV18, the J call TRBJ1-1, with D possibly matching TRBD1 (5 bases). V was pared by 6 bases and J by 0 bases, with 17 bases between. The CDR3 spans 16 residues. Per the germline V gene, CDR1 is KGHSH and CDR2 is LQKENI. CDR3 nucleotide sequence: TGTGCCAGCTCCTGGAACACGGGGCTCATGAACACTGAAGCTTTCTTT. Translation: CASSWNTGLMNTEAFF.

The table lists this clonotype with a count of one. J is TRBJ2-3 and V is TRBV20-1; TRBD1 agrees at 8 bases. V was clipped by 6 bases and J by 3 bases; unmatched bases: 11. This CDR3 has 15 residues. Looked up from germline, CDR1 is DFQATT and CDR2 is SNEGSKA (reference sequence). The CDR3 sequence is CSAHNSGGPTDTQYF. In DNA form, the CDR3 reads TGCAGTGCCCATAACTCAGGGGGCCCGACAGATACGCAGTATTTT.

In its sample, this clonotype was seen a few times. This chain joins TRBV7-3 and TRBJ2-5; 14 positions agree with TRBD2. J lost 5 bases, V lost 2 bases, and 10 bases had no gene match. There are 18 residues in the CDR3. Germline V gene lookup returns CDR1 SGHTA and CDR2 FQGTGA. The CDR3 region is CASSLSTSGGAIGETQYF. The CDR3 DNA follows: TGTGCCAGCAGCTTATCGACTAGCGGGGGGGCGATTGGGGAGACCCAGTACTTC.

This clonotype was detected many times. This chain joins TRBV4-3 and TRBJ2-7, with D unclear. The germline gives CDR1 LGHNA, CDR2 YSLEER. V lost 1 base, J lost 5 bases, and 15 bases lay in between. The CDR3 is 15 residues long. CDR3 bases: TGCGCCAGCAGCCAAGGCGGCAGAACTTCGGACGAGCAGTACTTC. This codes for CASSQGGRTSDEQYF.

In its sample, this clonotype was seen a few times. The V call is TRBV29-1, the J call TRBJ2-1; D may be TRBD2 (6 bases). This CDR3 contains 13 residues. V was pared by 7 bases and J by 6 bases, with 16 bases between. From germline, CDR1 is SQVTM and CDR2 ANQGSEA. The CDR3 DNA is TGCAGCGGGGGACTCCCGGCCTGCAATGAGCAGTTCTTC. It is translated as CSGGLPACNEQFF.

This clonotype was counted ten times or more. J is TRBJ2-1 and V is TRBV5-1, with 8 positions matching TRBD2. V lost 2 bases and J lost 7; bases outside the gene matches: 11. This CDR3 comprises 16 residues. The germline V gene has CDR1 SGHRS and CDR2 YFSETQ. In DNA form, the CDR3 reads TGCGCCAGCAGCTTACCCCGGGGGGGCCTAGGGAATGAGCAGTTCTTC. It is translated as CASSLPRGGLGNEQFF.

In its sample, this clonotype was seen a few times. At one of its ends the junction is not consistent with the germline gene, which may arise from a read error. This chain links TRBV30 with TRBJ2-7, with D perhaps matching TRBD1 or TRBD2 (5 bases each). The germline V gene has CDR1 GTSNPN and CDR2 SVGIG (reference sequence). This CDR3 comprises 14 residues. The CDR3, as DNA: TGTACCTGGAATAGAGGGGTAGTGGTCCACGGGCAGTACTTC. It is translated as CTWNRGVVVHGQYF.

This clonotype was seen many times. The V and J genes are TRBV15 and TRBJ2-1; TRBD1 or TRBD2 may be the D gene (6 bases each). Germline V gives CDR1 LNHNV, CDR2 YYDKDF (reference sequence). This CDR3 spans 13 amino acids. V gave up 2 bases and J gave up 8 bases, with 10 bases separating them. Here the CDR3 DNA reads TGTGCCACCAGCAGAATAAGGGGGGATGAGCAGTTCTTC. Its protein is CATSRIRGDEQFF.

V and J are TRBV7-2 and TRBJ2-1, with 11 positions matching TRBD1. The J call is uncertain, as TRBJ2-7 better fits the DNA end. The CDR3 spans 15 residues. CDR1 is SGHTA, CDR2 FQGNSA, per germline. CDR3 in DNA: TGTGCCAGCAGCCGCAGGGACAGGGGGTACAATGAGCAGTACTTC. Translated, it gives CASSRRDRGYNEQYF.

This clonotype was counted a few times. The gene calls are TRBV6-2 or TRBV6-3 and TRBJ2-1; D may be TRBD2 (5 bases). V lost 5 bases and J lost 5, with 22 bases in between. The germline gives CDR1 MNHEY, CDR2 SVGEGT. There are 17 residues in the CDR3. As DNA, the CDR3 is TGTGCCAGCAGTGACGGGAAGGGCTTATTTGCCCACAATGAGCAGTTCTTC. This gives the protein CASSDGKGLFAHNEQFF.

This clonotype was counted between two and nine times. This rearrangement joins TRBV2 to TRBJ2-3; D is unresolved. The V and J ends lost 3 bases and 1 base respectively, with 8 bases between them. Germline CDR1 SNHLY, CDR2 FYNNEI. The CDR3 has 14 residues. CDR3 sequence (DNA): TGTGCCAGCAGTGAGACCTTTCGCACAGATACGCAGTATTTT. It codes for CASSETFRTDTQYF.

With respect to this clonotype: With a much larger clone just one base away, this may be a read error. This chain links TRBV12-3 or TRBV12-4 with TRBJ2-7, with a tentative D call TRBD2 (5 bases). The CDR3 is made up of 13 amino acids. CDR3 sequence: CASSPNPDYEQDF. The CDR3 DNA reads TGTGCCAGCAGTCCCAACCCAGACTACGAGCAGGACTTC.

V and J are TRBV5-1 and TRBJ2-4, with TRBD1 matching over 9 bases. The ends lost 4 bases at V and 9 bases at J; junction bases unmatched: 8. In germline, CDR1 is SGHRS, CDR2 YFSETQ. This CDR3 is built from 14 residues. This CDR3 is CASSDGQGRSIQYF. Written as DNA, the CDR3 is TGCGCCAGCAGCGACGGACAGGGGAGAAGCATTCAGTACTTC.

The chain has TRBV20-1 and TRBJ1-5, with no clear D. The CDR3 has 14 residues. Per germline, CDR1 DFQATT and CDR2 SNEGSKA (reference sequence). Trimming took 1 base from V and 6 from J, leaving 13 bases between them. The CDR3 DNA reads TGCAGTGCTAGAGTCCCAGGCTCGCTTCAGCCCCAGCATTTT. It yields the protein CSARVPGSLQPQHF.

This clonotype was seen at least ten times. The gene calls are TRBV7-9 and TRBJ2-5; D may be TRBD1 (6 bases). V was shortened by 5 bases and J by 1 base, with 20 bases between the two germline ends. The CDR3 contains 17 residues. Germline V gene data show CDR1 as SEHNR and CDR2 as FQNEAQ (reference sequence). This CDR3 is CASSKTGTTALQETQYF. CDR3 coding DNA: TGTGCCAGCAGCAAAACAGGGACCACCGCACTCCAAGAGACCCAGTACTTC.

This chain uses TRBV12-3 or TRBV12-4 with TRBJ2-7; D is unclear. V was shortened by 5 bases and J by 7 bases, with 12 bases between the two germline ends. CDR3 length equals 12 residues. The DNA for the CDR3 is TGTGCCAGCAGTCAGGCCAGAATAGAGCAGTACTTC. Translation gives CASSQARIEQYF.

This clonotype was seen a few times. The chain links TRBV12-3 or TRBV12-4 to TRBJ2-1; maybe TRBD1 (6 bases). CDR3 length: 16 amino acids. V lost 9 bases and J 6 bases, leaving 24 bases between the germline ends. In DNA, the CDR3 is TGTGCCAGTAATCTTGGGATGGGGGCAAATTCCAATGAGCAGTTCTTC. Translated, it gives CASNLGMGANSNEQFF.

This clonotype appeared a few times. The chain combines TRBV27 with TRBJ1-4; D gene ambiguous. CDR1 and CDR2 (germline): MNHEY, SMNVEV (reference sequence). CDR3 size: 13 residues. V gave up 6 bases and J gave up 8 bases, with 13 bases separating them. CDR3 amino acids: CASSQKWAEKLFF. As DNA, the CDR3 is TGTGCCAGCAGCCAAAAGTGGGCGGAAAAACTGTTTTTT.

This clonotype has ten or more counts. The gene calls are TRBV7-2 and TRBJ2-7, with a weak D call TRBD2 (6 bases). Germline values: CDR1 SGHTA, CDR2 FQGNSA. CDR3 length equals 14 residues. Deletions cut 3 bases from V and 4 bases from J, with 13 bases between. CDR3 DNA: TGTGCCAGCAGCTTTTTGACTAGTGGATACGAGCAGTACTTC. It specifies CASSFLTSGYEQYF.